The 9 T cell receptor beta chains presented below share a single source sample, sequenced in a study of graft-versus-host responses after intestinal transplantation. Intraepithelial and lamina propria lymphocytes were freed from processed graft tissue. Data came from immunoSEQ multiplex PCR; TCRdb stores just in-frame clones and leaves some out. The repertoire holds some 66,000 clones, with 89% as singletons. The material was ileum tissue, obtained 357 days after transplant. These receptors were collected from a human patient who received an intestinal transplant, so some T cells may come from the graft donor.

The genes are TRBV7-6 and TRBJ2-3, with 16 bases that match TRBD2. This CDR3 has 19 amino acids. Per germline, CDR1 SGHVS and CDR2 FNYEAQ. V shed 1 base, J shed 5 bases, and the junction held 9 bases outside the gene matches. The CDR3 reads CASSLGAGTSGGARDTQYF. In DNA, the CDR3 is TGTGCCAGCAGCTTAGGAGCTGGGACTAGCGGGGGGGCGAGAGATACGCAGTATTTT.

The J gene is TRBJ1-1, the V gene TRBV5-1; the match to TRBD1 covers 8 bases. The CDR3 contains 14 residues. J gave up 1 base and V 4 bases, and 3 bases lay outside the gene matches. CDR1 is SGHRS, CDR2 YFSETQ, per germline. The CDR3 DNA sequence: TGCGCCAGCAGCGTTGGGACAGGGAACACTGAAGCTTTCTTT. Residues: CASSVGTGNTEAFF. Combining the CDR3 with reference TRBV5-1 and TRBJ1-1 gives the whole variable domain KAGVTQTPRYLIKTRGQQVTLSCSPISGHRSVSWYQQTPGQGLQFLFEYFSETQRNKGNFPGRFSGRQFSNSRSEMNVSTLELGDSALYLCASSVGTGNTEAFFGQGTRLTVV.

The chain links TRBV28 to TRBJ2-6; weak D call: TRBD2 (6 bases). The V end was cut by 3 bases, the J end by 4 bases, with 13 bases between. Germline CDR1 MDHEN, CDR2 SYDVKM. The CDR3 totals 16 residues. CDR3 loop: CASSFIGGTGANVLTF. The CDR3 nucleotides are TGTGCCAGCAGTTTTATAGGAGGGACCGGGGCCAACGTCCTGACTTTC.

CDR3 protein: CAIWDGYGYTF. CDR3 DNA: TGTGCCATCTGGGACGGCTATGGCTACACCTTC. V is TRBV19 and J is TRBJ1-2; a weak D match, TRBD1 (5 bases). The V gene's germline CDR1 is LNHDA and CDR2 SQIVND (reference sequence). Trimming left V 10 bases short and J 4 bases short, with 10 bases between. The CDR3 covers 11 residues.

The chain employs TRBV29-1 and TRBJ2-5; the match to TRBD1 covers 11 bases. The germline CDR1 and CDR2 sequences are SQVTM and ANQGSEA. V shed 7 bases, J shed 5 bases, and the junction held 0 bases outside the gene matches. CDR3 size: 11 residues. The CDR3 DNA follows: TGCAGCGGGGACAGGGGGGAGACCCAGTACTTC. Translated: CSGDRGETQYF.

The V call is TRBV7-2, the J call TRBJ1-1; D gene unclear. Germline values: CDR1 SGHTA, CDR2 FQGNSA. CDR3 size: 13 residues. The V gene lost 5 bases and the J gene lost 1 base, with 8 bases spanning the gap. The CDR3 nucleotides are TGTGCCAGCAGCCCCAACAGGAACACTGAAGCTTTCTTT. Protein: CASSPNRNTEAFF.

Remarks on this clone: The same CDR3 is also encoded by other DNA sequences in this sample. The chain joins TRBV6-5 to TRBJ1-2; the D gene is possibly TRBD1 (6 bases). The CDR3 extends over 14 amino acids. Looked up from germline, CDR1 is MNHEY and CDR2 is SVGAGI. The germline V and J ends were trimmed by 0 bases and 4 bases, with 9 bases remaining between them. The CDR3 loop is CASSYSSGAYGYTF. The CDR3 DNA sequence: TGTGCCAGCAGTTACTCGTCAGGGGCCTATGGCTACACCTTC.

Worth noting for this clone: Sequence at one end of the junction differs from germline and may be a read error. The chain joins TRBV5-5 to TRBJ1-2; D is possibly TRBD1 (5 bases). This CDR3 spans 12 amino acids. Looked up from germline, CDR1 is SGHKS and CDR2 is YYEKEE (reference sequence). As DNA, the CDR3 is TGTGCCAGCAACTTGGGGGACTATGGCTACACCTTC. It translates to CASNLGDYGYTF.

This chain connects TRBV5-1 to TRBJ1-2, with a possible D match to TRBD1 (6 bases). Trimming left V 0 bases short and J 0 bases short, with 9 bases between. Germline V CDR1 and CDR2: SGHRS, YFSETQ. This CDR3 contains 15 residues. The CDR3 spells CASSLEQGANYGYTF. In DNA, the CDR3 is TGCGCCAGCAGCTTGGAACAGGGAGCTAACTATGGCTACACCTTC.